Listed below are T cell receptor beta chains from one sample, sequenced in a study of control samples from healthy donors and cancer patients. Assay used: immunoSEQ multiplex PCR; TCRdb lists only in-frame clones, some missing. Among around 30,000 clones, roughly 94% were seen once, and the ten largest hold more than 6.5%. The sequenced sample was blood. All receptors derive from a man aged 55 to 70 in good health. CDR3s include the opening cysteine and the closing phenylalanine or tryptophan. A D gene is named only where the DNA matches it firmly. Expanded clones get a size class; other rows say once, few or many, or leave the size out.

size,J,V,D,DNA,CDR3
NA,TRBJ1-3,TRBV11-2,NA,TGTGCCAGCAGCTTTGATACTGGAAACACCATATATTTT,CASSFDTGNTIYF
NA,TRBJ2-6,TRBV18,NA,TGTGCCAGCTCACCAGCCGGGATCTCTGGGGCCAACGTCCTGACTTTC,CASSPAGISGANVLTF
NA,TRBJ2-1,TRBV6-5,TRBD2,TGTTCTAACAGGCGCGGGGGGTCCTACAATGAGCAGTTCTTC,CSNRRGGSYNEQFF
NA,TRBJ2-6,TRBV7-9,NA,TGTGCCAGCAGCTACTTGCAATCTGGGGCCAACGTCCTGACTTTC,CASSYLQSGANVLTF
NA,TRBJ2-7,TRBV19,TRBD1,TGTGCCAGTAGTAACTCCGGGACAGGAGGGTACGAGCAGTACTTC,CASSNSGTGGYEQYF
NA,TRBJ2-7,TRBV2,NA,TGTGCCAGCAAGGGCTCAGGCCCACCGGGCGAGCAGTACTTC,CASKGSGPPGEQYF
NA,TRBJ1-5,TRBV6-5,TRBD1,TGTGCCAGCAAAGGGACAGGGGATCAGCCCCAGCATTTT,CASKGTGDQPQHF
NA,TRBJ2-3,TRBV5-1,NA,TGCGCCAGCAGCTTGGGACAGGGACTTGAGACAACGCAGTATTTT,CASSLGQGLETTQYF
NA,TRBJ1-1,TRBV11-2,NA,TGTGCCAGCAGCATCAGGGCCGTGATTAGGAACACTGAAGCTTTCTTT,CASSIRAVIRNTEAFF
NA,TRBJ2-1,TRBV5-1,NA,TGCGCCAGCAGCTCCGGGGGTCGGTACAATGAGCAGTTCTTC,CASSSGGRYNEQFF
NA,TRBJ1-1,TRBV12-3/TRBV12-4,NA,TGTGCCAGCAGTTTTAGACAGAACACTGAAGCTTTCTTT,CASSFRQNTEAFF
NA,TRBJ1-1,TRBV27,NA,TGTGCCAGCAGTTTCCGGGAAGCGAACACTGAAGCTTTCTTT,CASSFREANTEAFF
NA,TRBJ2-2,TRBV11-2,NA,TGTGCCAGCAGGTGGACAGACACCGGGGAGCTGTTTTTT,CASRWTDTGELFF
NA,TRBJ2-1,TRBV2,NA,TGTGCCAGCACGTGGGATTTACCTGTCTCCTACAATGAGCAGTTCTTC,CASTWDLPVSYNEQFF
NA,TRBJ2-3,TRBV18,TRBD1,TGTGCCAGCTCCCCGACAGGGTCAGGGGATACGCAGTATTTT,CASSPTGSGDTQYF
NA,TRBJ1-4,TRBV19,TRBD1,TGTGCCAGTAGCCTCGCCACTGGACAGGGTGAAAAACTGTTTTTT,CASSLATGQGEKLFF
NA,TRBJ2-7,TRBV6-6,NA,TGTGCCAGCAGCCCGACAGCGGGCCTCTACGAGCAGTACTTC,CASSPTAGLYEQYF
NA,TRBJ1-3,TRBV6-5,TRBD1,TGTGCCAGCAGTCGACAGGGAGTATCTGGAAACACCATATATTTT,CASSRQGVSGNTIYF
NA,TRBJ1-1,TRBV19,TRBD1,TGTGCCAGTAGTACTTCGGACAGGGGAGGGACTGAAGCTTTCTTT,CASSTSDRGGTEAFF
NA,TRBJ1-5,TRBV6-5,NA,TGTGCCAGCAGTCCTACAGGGTTAAGCAATCAGCCCCAGCATTTT,CASSPTGLSNQPQHF
NA,TRBJ1-6,TRBV18,TRBD1,TGTGCCAGCTCACTACTGGACAGGGGGCATGAGTCACCCCTCCACTTT,CASSLLDRGHESPLHF
NA,TRBJ2-5,TRBV7-9,NA,TGTGCCAGCAGCTTATCCAGGAGTGTCCAAGAGACCCAGTACTTC,CASSLSRSVQETQYF
NA,TRBJ1-2,TRBV12-3/TRBV12-4,NA,TGTGCCAGCAGTTTAGTAGGGTATGGCTACACCTTC,CASSLVGYGYTF
NA,TRBJ1-4,TRBV18,NA,TGTGCCAGCTCACCACTGCAGGGAGCAACTAATGAAAAACTGTTTTTT,CASSPLQGATNEKLFF
NA,TRBJ1-2,TRBV4-1,TRBD1,TGCGCCAGCAGCCAAGGGGACAGGGATGCCTATGGCTACACCTTC,CASSQGDRDAYGYTF
NA,TRBJ1-2,TRBV29-1,NA,TGCAGCGTTGAAGATAAGGGGCTAAAAGGCTACACCTTC,CSVEDKGLKGYTF
NA,TRBJ2-7,TRBV6-5,TRBD2,TGTGCCAGCAGTTACCAGGGAGGGTACTACGAGCAGTACTTC,CASSYQGGYYEQYF
NA,TRBJ2-5,TRBV2,NA,TGTGCCAGCAGTTATGAGTACCAAGAGACCCAGTACTTC,CASSYEYQETQYF
NA,TRBJ2-7,TRBV7-8,NA,TGTGCCAGCAGCTTAGGTGGTCCCTACGAGCAGTACTTC,CASSLGGPYEQYF
NA,TRBJ1-5,TRBV7-2,TRBD1,TGTGCCAGCAGCTTAGGGGACAGTGGTTTATATCAGCCCCAGCATTTT,CASSLGDSGLYQPQHF
once,TRBJ2-7,TRBV6-5,TRBD1,TGTGCCAGCAGGAACACAGGGGGCTACGAGCAGTACTTC,CASRNTGGYEQYF
NA,TRBJ2-1,TRBV7-2,TRBD2,TGTGCCAGCAGCTTAGATAGCGGGGCCTACAATGAGCAGTTCTTC,CASSLDSGAYNEQFF
NA,TRBJ1-2,TRBV6-2/TRBV6-3,NA,TGTGCCAGCAGTTACTCGTTCCAACCCTGGGGCGGCTACACCTTC,CASSYSFQPWGGYTF
NA,TRBJ1-6,TRBV7-9,TRBD1,TGTGCCAGCAGCTTAGGGGGGACAGTAGGCTCCTATAATTCACCCCTCCACTTT,CASSLGGTVGSYNSPLHF
once,TRBJ1-5,TRBV6-5,NA,TGTGCCAGCAGTTACCCTCAAAATCAGCCCCAGCATTTT,CASSYPQNQPQHF
NA,TRBJ2-3,TRBV6-4,NA,TGTGCCAGCAAAGGGACTGGAGGCACGCAGTATTTT,CASKGTGGTQYF
NA,TRBJ2-7,TRBV6-5,NA,TGTGCCAGCAGTCTTTGGGGGGAGCAGTACTTC,CASSLWGEQYF
NA,TRBJ1-2,TRBV4-3,NA,TGCGCCAGCAGCCGAACGGGATTTTATGGCTACACCTTC,CASSRTGFYGYTF
NA,TRBJ1-5,TRBV19,NA,TGTGCCAGTAGTATAGAAGGCAATCAGCCCCAGCATTTT,CASSIEGNQPQHF
NA,TRBJ1-1,TRBV5-4,TRBD1,TGCCGATGGACAGGGAGAAACACTGAAGCTTTCTTT,CRWTGRNTEAFF